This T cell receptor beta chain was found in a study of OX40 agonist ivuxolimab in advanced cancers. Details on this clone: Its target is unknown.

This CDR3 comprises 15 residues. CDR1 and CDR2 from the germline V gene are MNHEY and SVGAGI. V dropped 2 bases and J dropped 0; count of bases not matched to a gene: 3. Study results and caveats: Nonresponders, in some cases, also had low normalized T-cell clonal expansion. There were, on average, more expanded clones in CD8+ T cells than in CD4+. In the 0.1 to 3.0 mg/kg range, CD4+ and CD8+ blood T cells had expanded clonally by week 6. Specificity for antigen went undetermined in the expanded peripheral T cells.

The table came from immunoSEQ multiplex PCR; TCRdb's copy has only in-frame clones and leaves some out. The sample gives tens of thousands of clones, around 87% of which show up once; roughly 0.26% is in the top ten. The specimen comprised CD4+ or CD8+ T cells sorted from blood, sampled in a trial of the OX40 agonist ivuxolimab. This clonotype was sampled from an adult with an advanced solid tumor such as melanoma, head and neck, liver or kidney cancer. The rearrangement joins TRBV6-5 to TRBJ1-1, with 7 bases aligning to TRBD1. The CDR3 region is CASSYAGTVNTEAFF. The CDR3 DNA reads TGTGCCAGCAGTTACGCGGGGACAGTGAACACTGAAGCTTTCTTT.